This record concerns one T cell receptor beta chain sequence. This record comes from a study of blood T cells in healthy people across ages. PCR was performed a second time for 7 to 11 cycles using a sample-barcoded 5' primer and a J-beta primer mix. TCRdb passed the 5' RACE reads through MiXCR, listing each CDR3 protein once. The sample has over 700,000 distinct CDR3 sequences, around half seen once. The V gene lost 0 bases and the J gene lost 6 bases, with 12 bases spanning the gap. The CDR3 contains 15 residues. Germline lookup yields CDR1 DFQATT and CDR2 SNEGSKA (reference sequence). The sequence came from a man aged 80 or over in good health. The chain employs TRBV20-1 and TRBJ1-6; D possibly corresponds to TRBD1 (5 bases). Sequenced input: blood. In DNA form, the CDR3 reads TGCAGTGCTAGAGATCAGGAGACAGCTAATTCACCCCTCCACTTT. It encodes CSARDQETANSPLHF.